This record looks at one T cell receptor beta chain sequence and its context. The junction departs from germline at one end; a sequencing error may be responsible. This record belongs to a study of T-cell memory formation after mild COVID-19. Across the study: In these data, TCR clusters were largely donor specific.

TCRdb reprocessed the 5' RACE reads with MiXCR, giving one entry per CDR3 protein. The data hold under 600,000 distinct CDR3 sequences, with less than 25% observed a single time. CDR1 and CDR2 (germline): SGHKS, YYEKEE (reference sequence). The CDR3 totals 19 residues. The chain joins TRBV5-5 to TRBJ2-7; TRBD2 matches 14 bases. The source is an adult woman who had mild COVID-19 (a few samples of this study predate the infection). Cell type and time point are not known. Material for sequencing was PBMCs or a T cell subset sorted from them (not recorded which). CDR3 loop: CASSLGPGLAGAEGYEQYF. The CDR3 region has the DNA TGCGCCAGCAGCTTGGGTCCGGGACTAGCGGGGGCCGAGGGCTACGAGCAGTACTTC.